The 29 T cell receptor beta chains below come from one sample, sequenced in a study of T cell clonotyping in hematopoietic cell transplantation. Sequenced by immunoSEQ multiplex PCR; TCRdb stores in-frame clones only, minus some. The sample lists approximately 4,600 clones, about 77% seen once, with around 27% in the top ten. The source material was peripheral blood mononuclear cells, sampled 100 days after allogeneic stem cell transplant. These receptor sequences come from a female patient aged 50 to 65 who had an allogeneic stem cell transplant from an unrelated donor, so the T cells may come from the graft donor. Some clones in this sample may be carry-over from other donors' samples.

This clone was recorded a few times. The J gene is TRBJ1-3, the V gene TRBV30; tentative D call: TRBD1 (5 bases). In germline, CDR1 is GTSNPN, CDR2 SVGIG (reference sequence). The CDR3 is 15 residues long. CDR3 in DNA: TGTGCTTCGCTGGGTGGACATCTCTCTGGAAACACCATATATTTT. This translates into CASLGGHLSGNTIYF.

J is TRBJ2-7 and V is TRBV27; no firm D call. The germline V gene has CDR1 MNHEY and CDR2 SMNVEV (reference sequence). The CDR3 runs to 15 residues. V lost 2 bases and J 2 bases, leaving 13 bases between the germline ends. In DNA, the CDR3 is TGTGCCAGCAGTTTAGAAGGCCCCTCAGCCTACGAGCAGTACTTC. It is translated as CASSLEGPSAYEQYF.

This chain uses TRBV2 with TRBJ2-3; D not certain. Trimming cost V 7 bases and J 6 bases, with 5 bases left between them. CDR1 and CDR2 (germline): SNHLY, FYNNEI. The CDR3 covers 10 residues. In nucleotides, the CDR3 is TGTGCCAGCATCATCGATACGCAGTATTTT. It translates to CASIIDTQYF.

This sequence joins TRBV11-2 and TRBJ2-2; D is undetermined. From germline, CDR1 is SGHAT and CDR2 FQNNGV. The V end was cut by 4 bases, the J end by 4 bases, with 4 bases between. The CDR3 is 12 amino acids. The CDR3 sequence: CASSSPTGELFF. CDR3 coding DNA: TGTGCCAGCAGCTCCCCCACCGGGGAGCTGTTTTTT.

The genes are TRBV6-6 and TRBJ1-5; 8 nucleotides agree with TRBD1. Germline trimming cut 10 bases from V and 0 bases from J; bases unmatched to any gene: 11. The CDR3 is 16 amino acids. Looked up from germline, CDR1 is MNHNY and CDR2 is SVGAGI (reference sequence). CDR3 amino acids: CATPPGQAYSNQPQHF. CDR3 nucleotides: TGTGCCACCCCCCCGGGACAGGCGTATAGCAATCAGCCCCAGCATTTT.

The DNA for the CDR3 is TGTGCCAGCAGCTTAGACTGGCGGACATTGGCTGAAGCTTTCTTT. It yields the protein CASSLDWRTLAEAFF. V is TRBV11-2 and J is TRBJ1-1; perhaps TRBD1 as D (5 bases). V was cut by 0 bases and J by 6 bases, with 14 bases left in between. The CDR3 runs to 15 residues. In germline, CDR1 is SGHAT, CDR2 FQNNGV.

This chain uses TRBV23-1 with TRBJ1-2, with 7 bases aligning to TRBD1. TRBV23-1 belongs to the ORF category, with a function that is uncertain. With V trimmed by 0 bases and J by 4 bases, 11 bases remained unmatched. There are 17 residues in the CDR3. CDR3 coding DNA: TGCGCCAGCAGTCAATCGAATCCGACACAGGGGACCTATGGCTACACCTTC. It translates to CASSQSNPTQGTYGYTF.

This sequence joins TRBV29-1 and TRBJ2-3; possibly TRBD1 for D (6 bases). The CDR3 spans 13 residues. Germline V gene sequence: CDR1 SQVTM, CDR2 ANQGSEA. V lost 7 bases and J lost 0, with 11 bases in between. The CDR3 protein is CSGGGFSTDTQYF. CDR3 DNA: TGCAGCGGAGGGGGTTTTAGCACAGATACGCAGTATTTT.

This clone turned up a few times. This chain connects TRBV23-1 to TRBJ1-2; 9 bases map to TRBD1. TRBV23-1 is classed as an ORF, of uncertain function. The CDR3 is 14 residues long. V lost 7 bases and J lost 6; bases outside the gene matches: 9. The CDR3 nucleotides are TGCGCCAGCACCATAGGACAGGGGCGGGATGGCTACACCTTC. It codes for CASTIGQGRDGYTF.

The rearrangement links TRBV5-1 to TRBJ1-5; 12 bases are a match to TRBD1. The CDR3 has 15 residues. V lost 4 bases to trimming and J lost 5 bases; unmatched junction nucleotides: 4. Germline values: CDR1 SGHRS, CDR2 YFSETQ. DNA for the CDR3: TGCGCCAGCAGCCCCGGGACAGGGGGCGATCAGCCCCAGCATTTT. Encoded protein: CASSPGTGGDQPQHF.

In its sample, this clone was seen a few times. This chain connects TRBV27 to TRBJ1-2; D may be TRBD1 (6 bases). V was clipped by 2 bases and J by 6 bases, with 16 bases between them. CDR1 and CDR2 (germline): MNHEY, SMNVEV (reference sequence). The CDR3 consists of 15 residues. The CDR3 sequence is CASSLLGQGQNGYTF. CDR3 in DNA: TGTGCCAGCAGTTTACTTGGCCAGGGGCAAAATGGCTACACCTTC.

The rearrangement links TRBV2 to TRBJ1-2; TRBD1 is a possible D gene (5 bases). The CDR3 loop spans 12 amino acids. The germline V gene has CDR1 SNHLY and CDR2 FYNNEI. Trimming shortened V by 7 bases and J by 8 bases, and 14 bases separated the two germline ends. For the CDR3, the DNA is TGTGCCAGCATCCCCCTTTGGGGCGGCTACACCTTC. Amino acid sequence: CASIPLWGGYTF.

The J gene is TRBJ1-5, the V gene TRBV6-5, with D possibly TRBD1 on 5 matching bases. CDR1 and CDR2 from the germline V gene are MNHEY and SVGAGI. V was pared by 0 bases and J by 4 bases, with 13 bases between. The CDR3 is made up of 16 amino acids. The chain's CDR3 is CASSYSSRQGNQPQHF. The CDR3 bases are TGTGCCAGCAGTTACTCGAGTAGGCAGGGTAATCAGCCCCAGCATTTT.

The chain joins TRBV25-1 to TRBJ1-1; perhaps TRBD1 as D (5 bases). V lost 5 bases and J lost 2, with 12 bases in between. The CDR3 totals 14 residues. The germline CDR1 and CDR2 sequences are MGHDK and SYGVNS. The CDR3 region is CASSPLGDNTEAFF. The CDR3 DNA follows: TGTGCCAGCAGTCCCCTAGGGGACAACACTGAAGCTTTCTTT.

This chain joins TRBV28 and TRBJ1-2; D remains ambiguous. V lost 6 bases and J 2 bases, leaving 7 bases between the germline ends. Germline CDR1 and CDR2: MDHEN and SYDVKM. This CDR3 region has 12 residues. The CDR3 DNA is TGTGCCAGCAGGGAGGGCAACTATGGCTACACCTTC. Translation: CASREGNYGYTF.

V and J are TRBV15 and TRBJ1-1; D is unresolved. Per the germline V gene, CDR1 is LNHNV and CDR2 is YYDKDF (reference sequence). The germline V and J ends were trimmed by 0 bases and 7 bases, with 9 bases remaining between them. This CDR3 comprises 13 residues. CDR3 nucleotide sequence: TGTGCCACCAGCAGAGATTCGGTTGGTGAAGCTTTCTTT. Translating it yields CATSRDSVGEAFF.

In this sample, this clone turned up once. V usage is TRBV23-1 and J usage is TRBJ1-6; the D is unclear. TRBV23-1 is treated as an ORF (open reading frame) with a function not yet certain. Between the trimmed V and J ends, which lost 0 bases and 9 bases, there was a span of 9 bases. The CDR3 runs 14 residues. The CDR3 loop is CASSQSRKSSPLHF. In nucleotides, the CDR3 is TGCGCCAGCAGTCAATCCAGGAAAAGTTCACCCCTCCACTTT.

The rearrangement uses TRBV2 and TRBJ1-4; 11 bases match TRBD1. The CDR3 sequence is 16 residues long. Trimming cost V 4 bases and J 3 bases; bases outside gene matches: 4. The germline V gene has CDR1 SNHLY and CDR2 FYNNEI. CDR3 loop: CASSVDRGLANEKLFF. The CDR3 DNA reads TGTGCCAGCAGTGTGGACAGGGGGCTAGCTAATGAAAAACTGTTTTTT.

The J gene is TRBJ2-7, the V gene TRBV7-2; 9 bases are shared with TRBD1. Germline V gene sequence: CDR1 SGHTA, CDR2 FQGNSA. With 6 bases clipped from V and 1 base from J, the junction kept 7 bases outside the gene matches. This CDR3 region has 15 residues. The CDR3 sequence is CASRVATGGSYEQYF. The CDR3 bases are TGTGCCAGCAGGGTCGCGACAGGGGGGTCCTACGAGCAGTACTTC.

The chain carries TRBV5-4 and TRBJ1-4; 9 bases map to TRBD1. The trim removed 4 bases at V and 4 bases at J, leaving 11 bases unmatched. Per germline, CDR1 SGHNT and CDR2 YYREEE (reference sequence). The CDR3 spans 17 residues. CDR3 loop: CASSPRQGVMVNEKLFF. The CDR3 nucleotides are TGTGCCAGCAGCCCGCGACAGGGGGTGATGGTTAATGAAAAACTGTTTTTT.

This clone was seen only a few times. V and J are TRBV6-5 and TRBJ1-4; D is undetermined. From germline, CDR1 is MNHEY and CDR2 SVGAGI. There are 14 residues in the CDR3. V lost 4 bases, J lost 4 bases, and 10 bases lay in between. As DNA, the CDR3 is TGTGCCAGCAGTTGGGCGTCGGGTAATGAAAAACTGTTTTTT. Encoded protein: CASSWASGNEKLFF.

In its sample, this clone ranks as medium-sized. The CDR3 nucleotides are TGTGCCAGTAGTATGGACCCTACAGGGATCTATGGCTACACCTTC. Translated: CASSMDPTGIYGYTF. The chain recombines TRBV19 with TRBJ1-2, with D perhaps TRBD1 (6 bases). CDR1 LNHDA and CDR2 SQIVND come from the germline V gene (reference sequence). CDR3 length equals 15 residues. V shed 3 bases and J shed 4 bases, with 15 bases lying between them.

This clone was picked up one time. CDR3 coding DNA: TGTGCCAGCAGCGTAGTGCCAGGGGCAGACTATGGCTACACCTTC. As protein: CASSVVPGADYGYTF. V is TRBV9 and J is TRBJ1-2; perhaps TRBD1 as D (6 bases). The V end lost 0 bases, the J end lost 3 bases, and 12 bases lay between the germline ends. The CDR3 is made up of 15 amino acids. Germline loops: CDR1 SGDLS, CDR2 YYNGEE.

The CDR3 DNA reads TGTGCCAGCAGCCCCGTAGCGATCCTCGGGGATACGCAGTATTTT. It codes for CASSPVAILGDTQYF. The chain recombines TRBV7-2 with TRBJ2-3, with D perhaps TRBD2 (5 bases). CDR1 and CDR2 (germline): SGHTA, FQGNSA. V lost 5 bases to trimming and J lost 6 bases, with 18 bases between them. The CDR3 length is 15 residues.

The chain couples TRBV7-9 to TRBJ1-2, with D hard to call. Germline lookup yields CDR1 SEHNR and CDR2 FQNEAQ (reference sequence). This CDR3 region has 15 residues. V gave up 5 bases and J gave up 4 bases, with 17 bases separating them. CDR3 region: CASSPLSTWAYGYTF. The CDR3 bases are TGTGCCAGCAGCCCTCTCTCTACCTGGGCCTATGGCTACACCTTC.

This sequence joins TRBV7-4 and TRBJ2-1; unclear D gene. Deletions cut 5 bases from V and 8 bases from J, with 22 bases between. The CDR3 runs to 16 residues. Germline-derived CDR1 and CDR2 are SGHVT and SQSDAQ. Here the CDR3 DNA reads TGTGCCAGCAGCCTGGCCAAGGCCCAGTTGTATCATGAGCAGTTCTTC. It specifies CASSLAKAQLYHEQFF.

The chain uses TRBV2 and TRBJ1-1, with a tentative D call TRBD1 (5 bases). Germline V gene lookup returns CDR1 SNHLY and CDR2 FYNNEI. This CDR3 is 13 amino acids long. The V end was cut by 8 bases, the J end by 7 bases, with 17 bases between. CDR3 coding DNA: TGTGCCAGCGGGGCAGGAGGCTTTGGTGAAGCTTTCTTT. Encoded protein: CASGAGGFGEAFF.

This clone has a single count. The chain uses TRBV19 and TRBJ1-1; possibly TRBD1 for D (5 bases). Germline V gene sequence: CDR1 LNHDA, CDR2 SQIVND (reference sequence). The CDR3 runs 15 residues. V was shortened by 6 bases and J by 0 bases, with 14 bases between the two germline ends. As DNA, the CDR3 is TGTGCCAGTAGACCCCGGGGGAGAATGAACACTGAAGCTTTCTTT. Its translation: CASRPRGRMNTEAFF.

The chain carries TRBV19 and TRBJ1-4; D not resolved. Trimming took 0 bases from V and 8 from J, leaving 7 bases between them. There are 13 residues in the CDR3. Germline V gene sequence: CDR1 LNHDA, CDR2 SQIVND (reference sequence). The CDR3 region is CASSIEFPEKLFF. For the CDR3, the DNA is TGTGCCAGTAGTATAGAGTTTCCCGAAAAACTGTTTTTT.